This TCR beta chain was documented in a study of T cell responses to AZD1222 COVID-19 vaccine (dated by TCRdb to about 2021). For context, the study as a whole: TCR sequencing covered more than 230 trial participants: 200 to 210 given two doses of AZD1222 and approximately 25 given two doses of MenACWY control vaccine. Trial participants were enrolled into age subgroups of 18-55, 56-69 and 70-plus years, which contained approximately 150, 28 and 58 TCR-sequenced participants, respectively. Study-wide conclusions, independent of this receptor: The whole spike protein was spanned by vaccine-associated CD4 TCRs, and dominant responses were seen in regions 160-218 and 743-854. Conclusions about previously exposed vaccinees were limited because only five to seven AZD1222 recipients were SARS-CoV-2 seropositive at baseline. A significant rise in spike-specific TCR breadth and depth was observed after two AZD1222 doses relative to day 0 and relative to MenACWY recipients. The 56-69-year group was small, and its depth increase did not reach significance, likely because of low power. Reportedly, close to half of the unique spike-specific TCRs recognized epitopes lying outside the regions that are mutated in the B.1.351 and B.1.1.7 variants. Participants were mostly white British and included more females than males, and it was suggested by the authors that clonal diversity may have been underestimated. Because no day 14 peak-response samples were available, repertoires were characterized only after the peak T cell response.

The sample's time point label, decoded: about 28 days (+/-7) after the second vaccine dose. Because spike-specific TCR depth and breadth did not differ between the two schedules, AZD1222 recipients who got a second dose at roughly 4 weeks were pooled with those who got a second dose at roughly 12 weeks. Vaccinee samples were obtained from the UK trials COV001 and COV002, which included a single-blind randomized controlled phase 2/3 trial of AZD1222 (ChAdOx1 nCoV-19) in healthy adults. Trial participant PBMC samples were collected at day 0 and day 28 after the second dose for TCRbeta chain sequencing. Here V drops 10 bases and J drops 0 bases, and the junction holds 7 bases not matched to any gene. Per the germline V gene (reference sequence), LNHDA is the CDR1 and SQIVND is the CDR2. Reading from cysteine to phenylalanine, the CDR3 counts 14 amino acids. The sequence is cut down to CDR3 DNA, 42 bases in frame from base 1.

The CDR3 regions of human TCRbeta chains were analyzed by immunosequencing. Turning to the authors' computational methods: TCRs in the repertoires were matched against a reference library of SARS-CoV-2-specific TCRs that had been generated with the MIRA antigen-specificity platform. Breadth was defined as the fraction of unique TCRs that were SARS-CoV-2-associated. Depth was defined as the fraction of total T cells that were SARS-CoV-2-associated. Each spike-specific TCR was assigned to its reactive spike region and to a CD4 or CD8 class using the MIRA data. Log10-transformed breadth and depth values were compared by one-way ANOVA with Sidak's multiple comparisons tests. Drawn from immuneACCESS, this table holds only the in-frame rearrangements with V and J called that TCRdb kept. Clones are partly lost; checked studies trace under half to an unresolved V gene and leave the rest unexplained. V, J and clone size are taken as reported in that table, and D and trimming were inferred from the DNA itself. For this sample the table gives over 100,000 clones, of which about nine tenths were detected only once. The ten most abundant clones make up approximately 2.5% of the sample.

Worth noting for this clone: Its antigen has not been determined. Base quality data are lacking; no much larger clone is found one base away.

Recombination linked TRBV19 to TRBJ1-2; TRBD1 matches 8 bases in the middle. The TCR comes from an adult who received the AZD1222 COVID-19 vaccine. The input for sequencing was peripheral blood, taken 28 days after the second AZD1222 dose. The DNA reads TGTGCCATATCCGGGACAGGTGCTAACTATGGCTACACCTTC. Translation gives CAISGTGANYGYTF.